The sequence of this TCR beta chain was determined in a study of identical twins. This CDR3 comprises 15 residues. V shed 1 base and J shed 5 bases, with 11 bases lying between them. CDR1 is LGHNA, CDR2 YSLEER, per germline. A single record per CDR3 protein comes from TCRdb applying MiXCR to the 5' RACE reads. The table lists some 660,000 distinct CDR3 sequences, more than 6.5% of them singletons. A further study also used this sample, focusing on yellow fever vaccine responses in identical twins.

This chain joins TRBV4-3 and TRBJ2-2, with D unclear. The source is a woman aged 18-29 years in good health. The sample was PBMCs. The CDR3 region is CASSQGVSPTGELFF. In DNA form, the CDR3 reads TGCGCCAGCAGCCAAGGGGTCTCCCCAACCGGGGAGCTGTTTTTT.